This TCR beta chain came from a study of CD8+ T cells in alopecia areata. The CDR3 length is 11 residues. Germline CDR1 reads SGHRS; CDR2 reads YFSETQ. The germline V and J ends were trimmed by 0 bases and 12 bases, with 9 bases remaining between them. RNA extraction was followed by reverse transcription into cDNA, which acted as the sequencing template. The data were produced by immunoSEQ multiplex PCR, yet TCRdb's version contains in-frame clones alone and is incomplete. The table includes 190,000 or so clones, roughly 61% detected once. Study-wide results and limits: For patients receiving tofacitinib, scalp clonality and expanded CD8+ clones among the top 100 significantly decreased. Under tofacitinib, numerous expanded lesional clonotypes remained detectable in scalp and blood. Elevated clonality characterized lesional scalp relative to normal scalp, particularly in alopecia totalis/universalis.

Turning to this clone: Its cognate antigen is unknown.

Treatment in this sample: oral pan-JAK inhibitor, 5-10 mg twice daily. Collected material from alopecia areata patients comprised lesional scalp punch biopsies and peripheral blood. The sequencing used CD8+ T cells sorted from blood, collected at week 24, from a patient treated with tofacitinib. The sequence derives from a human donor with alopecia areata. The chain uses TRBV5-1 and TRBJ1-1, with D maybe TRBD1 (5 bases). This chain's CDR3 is CASSLGDGTFF. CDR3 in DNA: TGCGCCAGCAGCTTGGGGGACGGGACTTTCTTT.